These 20 T cell receptor beta chains were sequenced from one sample in a study of beta chain features in type 1 diabetes. Expressed TCRB transcripts were sequenced because the entire RNA isolate underwent reverse transcription. Assay used: immunoSEQ multiplex PCR; TCRdb lists only in-frame clones, some missing. In the table there are around 13,000 clones, under 50% of which are singletons. What was sequenced was stem cell memory CD4+ T cells from blood. These receptors all come from a man aged 18 to 30 in good health.

This clone was found a few times. The chain combines TRBV30 with TRBJ1-2, with 9 bases fitting TRBD1. The CDR3 consists of 13 residues. The junction had 1 base not matched to a gene; V was cut back by 2 bases and J by 3 bases. Germline-derived CDR1 and CDR2 are GTSNPN and SVGIG (reference sequence). DNA of the CDR3: TGTGCCTGGAGTACAGGGGGCGACTATGGCTACACCTTC. Protein: CAWSTGGDYGYTF. Full variable domain (outside the CDR3, taken from reference TRBV30 and TRBJ1-2): SQTIHQWPATLVQPVGSPLSLECTVEGTSNPNLYWYRQAAGRGLQLLFYSVGIGQISSEVPQNLSASRPQDRQFILSSKKLLLSDSGFYLCAWSTGGDYGYTFGSGTRLTVV.

The chain joins TRBV23-1 to TRBJ2-2; 10 bases align to TRBD1. TRBV23-1 is identified as an open reading frame with a role that is uncertain. The CDR3 sequence is 15 residues long. Trimming cost V 11 bases and J 8 bases; bases outside gene matches: 14. The CDR3 is CALWDRGCSVGELFF. In DNA, the CDR3 is TGCGCCTTATGGGACAGGGGTTGTTCAGTGGGGGAGCTGTTTTTT.

The chain joins TRBV19 to TRBJ1-2, with a tentative D call TRBD1 (6 bases). The CDR3 totals 14 residues. Between the trimmed V and J ends, which lost 6 bases and 4 bases, there was a span of 15 bases. Germline V gene lookup returns CDR1 LNHDA and CDR2 SQIVND (reference sequence). CDR3 sequence (DNA): TGTGCCAGTAGCATACCGGGACACCTCTATGGCTACACCTTC. Translated: CASSIPGHLYGYTF. Combining the CDR3 with reference TRBV19 and TRBJ1-2 gives the whole variable domain DGGITQSPKYLFRKEGQNVTLSCEQNLNHDAMYWYRQDPGQGLRLIYYSQIVNDFQKGDIAEGYSVSREKKESFPLTVTSAQKNPTAFYLCASSIPGHLYGYTFGSGTRLTVV.

This clone was picked up one time. The junction does not match germline at one end; this may be a read error. The same CDR3 arises from other DNA sequences in this sample as well. The CDR3 region has the DNA TGTGCCAGCTCACCATCGGGGGATTCTGGAAACACTATATATTTT. Protein product: CASSPSGDSGNTIYF. This sequence joins TRBV18 and TRBJ1-3, with D tentatively TRBD1 (5 bases). This CDR3 is built from 15 residues. Germline V CDR1 and CDR2: KGHSH, LQKENI. The full variable domain, with the rest looked up from reference TRBV18 and TRBJ1-3, is NAGVMQNPRHLVRRRGQEARLRCSPMKGHSHVYWYRQLPEEGLKFMVYLQKENIIDESGMPKERFSAEFPKEGPSILRIQQVVRGDSAAYFCASSPSGDSGNTIYFGEGSWLTVV.

Only a few counts were recorded for this clone. The chain employs TRBV7-2 and TRBJ1-1; a possible D gene is TRBD1 (5 bases). Germline V gene lookup returns CDR1 SGHTA and CDR2 FQGNSA. The CDR3 is 13 residues long. The ends were cut back, 0 bases at V and 7 bases at J, with 9 bases in the middle. This chain's CDR3 is CASSLALQGEAFF. The CDR3 region has the DNA TGTGCCAGCAGCTTAGCGCTTCAGGGTGAAGCTTTCTTT.

The genes are TRBV4-3 and TRBJ2-3; D might be TRBD1 (6 bases). Germline CDR1 is LGHNA and CDR2 is YSLEER. The V end was cut by 3 bases, the J end by 2 bases, with 18 bases between. CDR3 length: 17 amino acids. CDR3 in amino acids: CASSHSTETGYTDTQYF. The CDR3 coding sequence is TGCGCCAGCAGCCATTCGACCGAGACAGGATACACAGATACGCAGTATTTT.

There are a few counts of this clone. The V gene is TRBV4-3, the J gene TRBJ1-1; no clear D. The germline gives CDR1 LGHNA, CDR2 YSLEER. Trimming took off 1 base at V and 4 bases at J, with 7 bases between the two ends. The CDR3 contains 13 residues. The CDR3 is CASSQGGSTEAFF. In nucleotides, the CDR3 is TGCGCCAGCAGCCAAGGTGGCAGCACTGAAGCTTTCTTT.

This chain connects TRBV9 to TRBJ2-1; 8 bases fit TRBD2. The CDR3 has 20 residues. Germline V CDR1 and CDR2: SGDLS, YYNGEE. V lost 1 base to trimming and J lost 6 bases; unmatched junction nucleotides: 21. CDR3 coding DNA: TGTGCCAGCAGCGTACCCTGGGGCGGGGGGCAGGGACCGGAGACCAATGAGCAGTTCTTC. It specifies CASSVPWGGGQGPETNEQFF. Full variable domain (remainder filled in from reference TRBV9 and TRBJ2-1): DSGVTQTPKHLITATGQRVTLRCSPRSGDLSVYWYQQSLDQGLQFLIQYYNGEERAKGNILERFSAQQFPDLHSELNLSSLELGDSALYFCASSVPWGGGQGPETNEQFFGPGTRLTVL.

This chain joins TRBV27 and TRBJ2-1; D remains unclear. The V end lost 3 bases, the J end lost 7 bases, and 7 bases lay between the germline ends. The germline V gene encodes CDR1 MNHEY and CDR2 SMNVEV (reference sequence). The CDR3 spans 12 residues. The CDR3 bases are TGTGCCAGCAGTTTCACCGGGAATGAGCAGTTCTTC. It translates to CASSFTGNEQFF.

The chain joins TRBV5-6 to TRBJ1-5; D remains ambiguous. The V end was cut by 0 bases, the J end by 5 bases, with 12 bases between. The CDR3 is 15 amino acids. The germline V gene encodes CDR1 SGHDT and CDR2 YYEEEE. DNA for the CDR3: TGTGCCAGCAGCTTGGCGGGGTTGGTGGATCAGCCCCAGCATTTT. Protein product: CASSLAGLVDQPQHF.

The V call is TRBV9, the J call TRBJ2-7; 15 nucleotides align to TRBD2. Germline CDR1 reads SGDLS; CDR2 reads YYNGEE. Trimming removed 4 bases from V and 3 bases from J; junction bases left unmatched: 5. The CDR3 covers 16 residues. CDR3 sequence (DNA): TGTGCCAGCAGCTTCGGGACTAGCGGGGGGAACTACGAGCAGTACTTC. As protein: CASSFGTSGGNYEQYF.

J is TRBJ2-1 and V is TRBV9; 9 nucleotides align to TRBD2. The CDR3 loop spans 15 amino acids. Germline assignment: CDR1 SGDLS and CDR2 YYNGEE. V was clipped by 4 bases and J by 3 bases; unmatched bases: 5. Here the CDR3 reads CASSLRLADYNEQFF. The CDR3 nucleotides are TGTGCCAGCAGCCTGCGACTAGCGGACTACAATGAGCAGTTCTTC. The whole variable domain, remainder taken from reference TRBV9 and TRBJ2-1, is DSGVTQTPKHLITATGQRVTLRCSPRSGDLSVYWYQQSLDQGLQFLIQYYNGEERAKGNILERFSAQQFPDLHSELNLSSLELGDSALYFCASSLRLADYNEQFFGPGTRLTVL.

The CDR3 region has the DNA TGCAGCGCGTTTAGGGGGCTCCTTAACACTGAAGCTTTCTTT. It yields the protein CSAFRGLLNTEAFF. This chain uses TRBV29-1 with TRBJ1-1; 7 bases match TRBD1. V lost 7 bases, J lost 2 bases, and 10 bases stayed unmatched. Per germline, CDR1 SQVTM and CDR2 ANQGSEA. This CDR3 comprises 14 residues. Supplemented by reference TRBV29-1 and TRBJ1-1, the full variable domain reads SAVISQKPSRDICQRGTSLTIQCQVDSQVTMMFWYRQQPGQSLTLIATANQGSEATYESGFVIDKFPISRPNLTFSTLTVSNMSPEDSSIYLCSAFRGLLNTEAFFGQGTRLTVV.

The chain has TRBV6-5 and TRBJ2-7, with 10 positions matching TRBD2. V lost 4 bases, J lost 0 bases, and 3 bases stayed unmatched. The CDR3 is 15 amino acids. Germline V gene sequence: CDR1 MNHEY, CDR2 SVGAGI. The CDR3 region is CASSWTSGSSYEQYF. The CDR3, as DNA: TGTGCCAGCAGTTGGACTAGCGGAAGCTCCTACGAGCAGTACTTC.

The rearrangement links TRBV19 to TRBJ1-1; D is unclear. CDR3 size: 13 residues. Germline CDR1 reads LNHDA; CDR2 reads SQIVND (reference sequence). Trimming shortened V by 8 bases and J by 4 bases, and 14 bases separated the two germline ends. The CDR3: CASLHGAGTEAFF. The DNA of the CDR3 is TGTGCCAGTCTACACGGAGCGGGCACTGAAGCTTTCTTT.

There are a few counts of this clone. V is TRBV14 and J is TRBJ1-6; no firm D call. The V end was cut by 1 base, the J end by 7 bases, with 8 bases between. The length of the CDR3 is 14 residues. Germline CDR1 SGHDN, CDR2 FVKESK. In DNA form, the CDR3 reads TGTGCCAGCAGCCAAGCTCGGGGAAATTCACCCCTCCACTTT. Protein: CASSQARGNSPLHF.

This clone was picked up a small number of times. The chain combines TRBV5-6 with TRBJ1-5; a weak D match, TRBD1 (5 bases). This CDR3 has 13 amino acids. Trimming left V 4 bases short and J 7 bases short, with 12 bases between. Looked up from germline, CDR1 is SGHDT and CDR2 is YYEEEE. The CDR3 reads CASSPVGGQPQHF. The DNA of the CDR3 is TGTGCCAGCAGCCCGGTCGGGGGGCAGCCCCAGCATTTT.

The chain combines TRBV2 with TRBJ2-1; D is undetermined. The length of the CDR3 is 10 residues. The germline V gene encodes CDR1 SNHLY and CDR2 FYNNEI. V lost 6 bases to trimming and J lost 11 bases, with 8 bases between them. As DNA, the CDR3 is TGTGCCAGCAGCGCCAGTAAGCAGTTCTTC. Encoded protein: CASSASKQFF.

The chain uses TRBV7-8 and TRBJ1-3, with D possibly matching TRBD1 (6 bases). This CDR3 has 17 amino acids. Trimming took 0 bases from V and 0 from J, leaving 12 bases between them. CDR1 and CDR2 (germline): SGHVS, FQNEAQ. The CDR3 loop is CASSLAPTGSSGNTIYF. CDR3 nucleotides: TGTGCCAGCAGCTTAGCCCCAACAGGGAGCTCTGGAAACACCATATATTTT.

The rearrangement links TRBV2 to TRBJ1-6, with D perhaps TRBD1 (6 bases). V lost 6 bases, J lost 7 bases, and 13 bases lay in between. The CDR3 sequence is 14 residues long. Germline V gives CDR1 SNHLY, CDR2 FYNNEI. The CDR3 bases are TGTGCCAGCAGCGCAACAGGGCCCAATTCACCCCTCCACTTT. It translates to CASSATGPNSPLHF. The full variable domain, its missing parts supplied by reference TRBV2 and TRBJ1-6, is EPEVTQTPSHQVTQMGQEVILRCVPISNHLYFYWYRQILGQKVEFLVSFYNNEISEKSEIFDDQFSVERPDGSNFTLKIRSTKLEDSAMYFCASSATGPNSPLHFGNGTRLTVT.